This passage covers 8 T cell receptor beta chains from one sample sequenced in a study of a mutant IDH1 vaccine in newly diagnosed glioma. Libraries were prepared by immunoSEQ multiplex PCR; TCRdb keeps only in-frame clonotypes and omits some of them. This table holds about 92,000 clones, roughly 80% found once. Stated time point: baseline, week 1 (first vaccination visit). Documented treatment: pre-vaccination baseline after standard-of-care therapy. Sequencing used PBMCs, obtained from a glioma patient treated with radiotherapy, temozolomide or both. These receptors were taken from a woman between 50 and 59 years old with glioma.

CDR3 DNA: TGTGCCAGCAGCCCCGGGACAGACTATGGCTACACCTTC. This encodes CASSPGTDYGYTF. The rearrangement joins TRBV14 to TRBJ1-2, with TRBD1 identical over 7 bases. J lost 3 bases, V lost 4 bases, and 2 bases had no gene match. Germline-derived CDR1 and CDR2 are SGHDN and FVKESK. The length of the CDR3 is 13 residues.

J is TRBJ2-5 and V is TRBV2; possible D gene TRBD2, 5 bases. The V gene's germline CDR1 is SNHLY and CDR2 FYNNEI. The V and J ends lost 0 bases and 3 bases respectively, with 11 bases between them. The CDR3 sequence is 15 residues long. Written as DNA, the CDR3 is TGTGCCAGCAGTGAAGCGGGTCTAGCCGAAGAGACCCAGTACTTC. This gives the protein CASSEAGLAEETQYF.

This clone was seen just once. This rearrangement joins TRBV19 to TRBJ1-5; D is unresolved. In germline, CDR1 is LNHDA, CDR2 SQIVND (reference sequence). CDR3 size: 14 residues. Trimming removed 7 bases at V and 4 bases at J, with 14 bases between. CDR3 coding DNA: TGTGCCAGTATTGGCACAGCTAAAAATCAGCCCCAGCATTTT. Amino acids: CASIGTAKNQPQHF. Full variable domain (remainder filled in from reference TRBV19 and TRBJ1-5): DGGITQSPKYLFRKEGQNVTLSCEQNLNHDAMYWYRQDPGQGLRLIYYSQIVNDFQKGDIAEGYSVSREKKESFPLTVTSAQKNPTAFYLCASIGTAKNQPQHFGDGTRLSIL.

The chain has TRBV29-1 and TRBJ2-7; 8 bases are a match to TRBD1. Germline assignment: CDR1 SQVTM and CDR2 ANQGSEA. The CDR3 is 14 amino acids. V shed 6 bases and J 0 bases; nucleotides not matched to a gene: 7. DNA for the CDR3: TGCAGCGTGGCCGGCGACAGGGGCTCCTACGAGCAGTACTTC. This codes for CSVAGDRGSYEQYF.

This clone was picked up a small number of times. The chain joins TRBV30 to TRBJ1-1; TRBD1 might be the D (5 bases). V was trimmed by 3 bases and J by 0 bases, leaving 8 bases between them. The germline gives CDR1 GTSNPN, CDR2 SVGIG (reference sequence). The CDR3 covers 13 residues. DNA for the CDR3: TGTGCCTGGAGCCAGGGAGTGAACACTGAAGCTTTCTTT. It is translated as CAWSQGVNTEAFF.

The rearrangement links TRBV18 to TRBJ2-2, with D possibly matching TRBD1 (5 bases). The V end lost 2 bases, the J end lost 1 base, and 11 bases lay between the germline ends. This CDR3 spans 16 amino acids. Germline loops: CDR1 KGHSH, CDR2 LQKENI. CDR3 DNA sequence: TGTGCCAGCTCACCATGGTCGCAGGGGAACACCGGGGAGCTGTTTTTT. It translates to CASSPWSQGNTGELFF.

The rearrangement uses TRBV4-3 and TRBJ1-1, with D hard to call. The CDR3 consists of 16 residues. The V gene's germline CDR1 is LGHNA and CDR2 YSLEER. V lost 0 bases and J 6 bases, leaving 17 bases between the germline ends. Written as DNA, the CDR3 is TGCGCCAGCAGCCAAGAAGGTCTGGGAGGCGGCGCTGAAGCTTTCTTT. Translating it yields CASSQEGLGGGAEAFF.

The chain carries TRBV19 and TRBJ1-5; 7 bases align to TRBD1. Germline values: CDR1 LNHDA, CDR2 SQIVND (reference sequence). The CDR3 covers 14 residues. The trim removed 7 bases at V and 3 bases at J, leaving 6 bases unmatched. CDR3 region: CASTSGQINQPQHF. The DNA for the CDR3 is TGTGCCAGTACCTCGGGACAGATCAATCAGCCCCAGCATTTT.